This T cell receptor beta chain was identified during a study of cytomegalovirus exposure and HLA in healthy donors. Details on this clone: Its antigen is undetermined.

The table came from immunoSEQ multiplex PCR; TCRdb's copy has only in-frame clones and leaves some out. The table records about 360,000 clones, 75% to 90% of them present only once. Looked up from germline, CDR1 is SNHLY and CDR2 is FYNNEI. CDR3 length: 16 amino acids. Trimming at V came to 6 bases and at J to 2 bases, leaving 8 bases not matched to a gene. The study, taken as a whole, reports: Researchers counted around 160 TCR beta chains as cytomegalovirus-associated. Many donors shared some public TCRs, even though most TCR sequences were rare.

The sequence derives from a woman under 30 in good health and CMV-seronegative. The chain joins TRBV2 to TRBJ2-3; TRBD1 matches 10 bases. Input material: PBMCs. CDR3 region: CASSGDRGTHTDTQYF. The CDR3 region has the DNA TGTGCCAGCAGCGGGGACAGGGGAACTCACACAGATACGCAGTATTTT.